The source of this T cell receptor beta chain is a study of blood T cell repertoires in COVID-19. Looking at the study overall: Researchers got acute and convalescent COVID-19 samples from the United States, Italy and Spain.

Germline V gives CDR1 SGHAT, CDR2 FQDESV (reference sequence). CDR3 length: 16 amino acids. Trimming left V 2 bases short and J 3 bases short, with 16 bases between. Sequencing was performed with immunoSEQ multiplex PCR; in TCRdb, only in-frame clones are kept and a portion is missing. The sample consists of 84,000 or so clones, 92% of them appearing once. Sequencing was performed on peripheral blood. The sequence came from a woman aged 55-70 years with active COVID-19. The chain combines TRBV11-1 with TRBJ1-1, with D possibly matching TRBD1 (5 bases). The CDR3 spells CASSLHRWARDTEAFF. CDR3 nucleotide sequence: TGTGCCAGCAGCTTACATAGGTGGGCCAGGGACACTGAAGCTTTCTTT.